This T cell receptor (beta chain) was observed in a study of T cell changes during pregnancy in multiple sclerosis (dated by TCRdb to between 2018 and 2020). In the study overall: The study examined how the T cell repertoire changed over the course of pregnancy in women with multiple sclerosis.

The receptor library was made with the immunoSEQ multiplex PCR assay. TCRdb obtained this table from immuneACCESS and retained in-frame rearrangements with V and J assigned. These tables miss some clones; where compared with another copy, unresolved V genes account for less than half of the shortfall, and the remainder is unexplained. The sample includes 100,000 or so clones, with roughly 93% observed a single time. The top ten constitute over 3.5% of the sample. This clone was seen only a few times. Its antigen is currently not known. Per-base qualities were not stored, and no clone one base away is much larger. V is reduced by 1 base and J by 7 bases, leaving a spacing of 14 bases between them. Reading from cysteine to phenylalanine, the CDR3 counts 15 amino acids. The only DNA kept is the CDR3, 45 bases in frame from the first base. In the germline V gene, CDR1 corresponds to MGHRA and CDR2 to YSYEKL.

This sequence was found in a female donor with multiple sclerosis, enrolled in a pregnancy study. Specimen: peripheral blood, collected in the first trimester of pregnancy. This receptor chain uses TRBV4-1 and TRBJ1-5; the D segment could be TRBD1, given 6 matching bases. The CDR3 corresponds to CASSQAPVGGQPQHF. The nucleotides read TGCGCCAGCAGCCAAGCCCCTGTTGGGGGCCAGCCCCAGCATTTT.